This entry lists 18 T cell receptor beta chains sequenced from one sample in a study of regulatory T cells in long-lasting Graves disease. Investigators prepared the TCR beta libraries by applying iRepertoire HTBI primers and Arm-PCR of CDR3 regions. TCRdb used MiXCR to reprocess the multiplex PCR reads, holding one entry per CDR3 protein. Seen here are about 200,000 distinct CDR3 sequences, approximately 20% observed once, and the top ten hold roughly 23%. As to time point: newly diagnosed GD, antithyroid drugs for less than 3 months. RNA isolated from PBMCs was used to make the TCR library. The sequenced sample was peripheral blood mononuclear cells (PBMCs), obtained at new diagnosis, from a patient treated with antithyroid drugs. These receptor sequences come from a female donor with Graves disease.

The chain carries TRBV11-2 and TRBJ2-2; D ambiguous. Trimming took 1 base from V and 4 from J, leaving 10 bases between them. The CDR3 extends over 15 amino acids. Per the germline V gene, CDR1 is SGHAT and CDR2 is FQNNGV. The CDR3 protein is CASSLAYSGTGELFF. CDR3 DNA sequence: TGTGCCAGCAGCTTAGCGTACTCGGGCACCGGGGAGCTGTTTTTT.

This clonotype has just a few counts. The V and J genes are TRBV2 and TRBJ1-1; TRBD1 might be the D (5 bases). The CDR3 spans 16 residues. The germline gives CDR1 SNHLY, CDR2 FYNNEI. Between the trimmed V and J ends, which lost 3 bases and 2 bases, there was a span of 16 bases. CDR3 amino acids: CASSEEGGHFNTEAFF. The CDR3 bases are TGTGCCAGCAGTGAGGAGGGCGGACACTTTAACACTGAAGCTTTCTTT.

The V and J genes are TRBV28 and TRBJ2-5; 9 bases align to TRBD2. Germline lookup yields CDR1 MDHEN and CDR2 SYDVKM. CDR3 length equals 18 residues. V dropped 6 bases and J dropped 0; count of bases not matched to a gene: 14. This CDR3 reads CASSSSSGNRGYQETQYF. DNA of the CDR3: TGTGCCAGCAGCAGTTCTAGCGGGAACCGCGGGTACCAAGAGACCCAGTACTTC.

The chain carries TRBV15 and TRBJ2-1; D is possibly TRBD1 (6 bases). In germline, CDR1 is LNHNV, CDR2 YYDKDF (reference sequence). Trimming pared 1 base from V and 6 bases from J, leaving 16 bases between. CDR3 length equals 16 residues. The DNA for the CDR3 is TGTGCCACCAGCAGAGCGCCCCCGCAACAGGGCAATGAGCAGTTCTTC. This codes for CATSRAPPQQGNEQFF.

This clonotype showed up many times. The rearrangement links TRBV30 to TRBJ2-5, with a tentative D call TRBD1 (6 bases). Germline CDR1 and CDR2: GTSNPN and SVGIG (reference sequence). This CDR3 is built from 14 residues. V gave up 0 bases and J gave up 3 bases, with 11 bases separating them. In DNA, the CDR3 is TGTGCCTGGAGTGTAGGGGGTACCGAAGAGACCCAGTACTTC. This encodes CAWSVGGTEETQYF. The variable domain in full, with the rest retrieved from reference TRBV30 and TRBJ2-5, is SQTIHQWPATLVQPVGSPLSLECTVEGTSNPNLYWYRQAAGRGLQLLFYSVGIGQISSEVPQNLSASRPQDRQFILSSKKLLLSDSGFYLCAWSVGGTEETQYFGPGTRLLVL.

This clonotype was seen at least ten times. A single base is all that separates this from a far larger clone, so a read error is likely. The CDR3 bases are TGTGCCAGCAGTGACCACGACCTGGGGAGCGGGAGTCACAATGAGCAGTTCTTC. As protein: CASSDHDLGSGSHNEQFF. The chain is built from TRBV27 and TRBJ2-1, with 8 nucleotides matching TRBD2. Per the germline V gene, CDR1 is MNHEY and CDR2 is SMNVEV (reference sequence). The length of the CDR3 is 18 residues. The V gene end was trimmed by 5 bases and the J gene end by 5 bases; junction bases not matched to a gene: 17.

CDR3 DNA: TGTGCCAGCAGTGATGGGGGCCGGGGGGACGAGCAGTACTTC. Its translation: CASSDGGRGDEQYF. The V gene is TRBV2, the J gene TRBJ2-7, with TRBD2 as a possible D gene (7 bases). V shed 3 bases and J shed 5 bases, with 14 bases lying between them. The germline V gene encodes CDR1 SNHLY and CDR2 FYNNEI. The CDR3 runs 14 residues.

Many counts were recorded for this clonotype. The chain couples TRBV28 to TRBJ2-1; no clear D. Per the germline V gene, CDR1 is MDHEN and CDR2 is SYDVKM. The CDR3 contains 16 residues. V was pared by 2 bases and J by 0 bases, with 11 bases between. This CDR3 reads CASSLGVTSSYNEQFF. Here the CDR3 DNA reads TGTGCCAGCAGTTTAGGGGTAACAAGCTCCTACAATGAGCAGTTCTTC.

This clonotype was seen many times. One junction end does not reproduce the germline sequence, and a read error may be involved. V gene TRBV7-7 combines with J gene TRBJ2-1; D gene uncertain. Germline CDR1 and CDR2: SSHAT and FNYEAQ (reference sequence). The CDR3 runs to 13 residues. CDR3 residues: CASSLGVNNEQFF. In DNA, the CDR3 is TGTGCTAGCAGCTTAGGTGTCAACAATGAGCAGTTCTTC.

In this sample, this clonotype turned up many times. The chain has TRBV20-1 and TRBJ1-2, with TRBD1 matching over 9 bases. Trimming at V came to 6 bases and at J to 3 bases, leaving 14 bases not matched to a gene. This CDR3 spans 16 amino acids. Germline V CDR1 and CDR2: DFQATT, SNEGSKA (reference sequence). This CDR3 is CSAAPLGQGKDYGYTF. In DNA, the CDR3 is TGCAGTGCCGCACCTTTAGGACAGGGGAAGGACTATGGCTACACCTTC.

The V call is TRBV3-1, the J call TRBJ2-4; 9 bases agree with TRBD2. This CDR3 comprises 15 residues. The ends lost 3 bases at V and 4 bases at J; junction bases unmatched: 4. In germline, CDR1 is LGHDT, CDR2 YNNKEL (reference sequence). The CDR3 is CASSHRSGSKNIQYF. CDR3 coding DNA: TGTGCCAGCAGCCACCGTAGCGGGAGTAAAAACATTCAGTACTTC.

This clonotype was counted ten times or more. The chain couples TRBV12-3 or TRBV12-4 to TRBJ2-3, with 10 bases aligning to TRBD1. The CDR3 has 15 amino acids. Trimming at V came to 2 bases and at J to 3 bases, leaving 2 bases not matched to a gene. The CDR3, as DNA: TGTGCCAGCAGTTTAAGGACAGGGGGGACAGATACGCAGTATTTT. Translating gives CASSLRTGGTDTQYF.

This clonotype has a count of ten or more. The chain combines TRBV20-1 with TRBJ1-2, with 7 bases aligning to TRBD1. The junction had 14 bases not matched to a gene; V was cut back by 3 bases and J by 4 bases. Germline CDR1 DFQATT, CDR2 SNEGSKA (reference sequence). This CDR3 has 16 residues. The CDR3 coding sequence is TGCAGTGCTAGGGGGACAGCGCCTCTTAGTATCTATGGCTACACCTTC. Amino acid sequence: CSARGTAPLSIYGYTF.

As DNA, the CDR3 is TGTGCCAGCAGCTTGGCCGGGACAGGGGCTGAGCAGTACTTC. It yields the protein CASSLAGTGAEQYF. The chain has TRBV7-8 and TRBJ2-7; 10 bases are a match to TRBD1. Germline assignment: CDR1 SGHVS and CDR2 FQNEAQ. The CDR3 sequence is 14 residues long. With V trimmed by 3 bases and J by 7 bases, 6 bases remained unmatched.

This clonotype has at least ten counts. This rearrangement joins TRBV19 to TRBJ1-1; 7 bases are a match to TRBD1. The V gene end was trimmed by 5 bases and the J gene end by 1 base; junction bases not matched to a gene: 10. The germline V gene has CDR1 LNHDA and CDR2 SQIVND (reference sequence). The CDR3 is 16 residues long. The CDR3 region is CASSPRTGGGNTEAFF. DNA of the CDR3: TGTGCCAGTAGTCCTCGGACAGGCGGTGGGAACACTGAAGCTTTCTTT.

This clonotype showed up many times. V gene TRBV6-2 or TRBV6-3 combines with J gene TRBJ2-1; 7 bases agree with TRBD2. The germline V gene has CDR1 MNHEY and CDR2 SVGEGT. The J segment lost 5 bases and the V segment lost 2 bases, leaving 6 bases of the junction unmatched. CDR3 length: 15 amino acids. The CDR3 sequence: CASSYGGSGNNEQFF. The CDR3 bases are TGTGCCAGCAGTTACGGAGGGAGCGGGAACAATGAGCAGTTCTTC.

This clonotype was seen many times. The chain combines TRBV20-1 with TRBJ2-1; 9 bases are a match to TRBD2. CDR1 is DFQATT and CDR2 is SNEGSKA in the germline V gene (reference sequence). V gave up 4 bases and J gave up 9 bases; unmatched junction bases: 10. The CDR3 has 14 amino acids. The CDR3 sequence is CSATFGGRASEQFF. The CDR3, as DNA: TGCAGTGCTACCTTCGGCGGGAGGGCTTCTGAGCAGTTCTTC.

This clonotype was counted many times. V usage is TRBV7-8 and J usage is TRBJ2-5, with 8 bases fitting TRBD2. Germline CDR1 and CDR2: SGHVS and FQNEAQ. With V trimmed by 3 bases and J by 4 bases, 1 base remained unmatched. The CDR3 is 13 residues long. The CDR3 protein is CASSFGRGETQYF. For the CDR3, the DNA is TGTGCCAGCAGCTTCGGGAGGGGAGAGACCCAGTACTTC.